These 32 T cell receptor beta chains originate from one sample sequenced in a study of blood T cell repertoires in COVID-19. This table comes from immunoSEQ multiplex PCR, and its TCRdb copy is limited to in-frame clones, with some not included. This table has 75,000 to 95,000 clones, approximately 79% appearing once. Input material: peripheral blood. These receptors originate from a man between 65 and 79 years old with COVID-19, enrolled during active disease.

J is TRBJ2-3 and V is TRBV11-2, with a possible D match to TRBD2 (7 bases). Germline V CDR1 and CDR2: SGHAT, FQNNGV. The length of the CDR3 is 16 residues. V lost 6 bases, J lost 3 bases, and 19 bases lay in between. The chain's CDR3 is CASSWSRGAGTDTQYF. DNA of the CDR3: TGTGCCAGCAGTTGGAGTCGGGGGGCTGGGACAGATACGCAGTATTTT.

The J gene is TRBJ2-4, the V gene TRBV6-5; 8 nucleotides align to TRBD2. The V gene's germline CDR1 is MNHEY and CDR2 SVGAGI. With V trimmed by 2 bases and J by 8 bases, 8 bases remained unmatched. This CDR3 comprises 15 residues. CDR3 protein: CASSYKSGGGDIQYF. CDR3 nucleotide sequence: TGTGCCAGCAGTTACAAGTCGGGAGGGGGGGACATTCAGTACTTC.

The V gene is TRBV5-1, the J gene TRBJ2-7, with D possibly matching TRBD2 (5 bases). Germline loops: CDR1 SGHRS, CDR2 YFSETQ. Trimming took off 1 base at V and 5 bases at J, with 10 bases between the two ends. The CDR3 totals 13 residues. The CDR3 nucleotides read TGCGCCAGCAGCTTGAGGGCGGGCCACGAGCAGTACTTC. Translated: CASSLRAGHEQYF.

This clone was seen a few times. Distinct nucleotide sequences in the sample also encode this CDR3. This chain connects TRBV28 to TRBJ1-5; 9 bases line up with TRBD1. Trimming took 6 bases from V and 2 from J; bases not matched to a gene: 8. There are 16 residues in the CDR3. CDR1 MDHEN and CDR2 SYDVKM come from the germline V gene. The CDR3 DNA reads TGTGCCAGCAGCCGGACAGGGGCGAGGGGCAATCAGCCCCAGCATTTT. Its translation is CASSRTGARGNQPQHF.

Only a few counts were recorded for this clone. The J gene is TRBJ1-2, the V gene TRBV18, with TRBD1 as a possible D gene (6 bases). Trimming removed 6 bases at V and 1 base at J, with 15 bases between. This CDR3 is 15 amino acids long. Germline assignment: CDR1 KGHSH and CDR2 LQKENI. The CDR3 loop is CASSLRDTDNYGYTF. The CDR3 bases are TGTGCCAGCTCGCTCCGGGACACGGATAACTATGGCTACACCTTC.

V usage is TRBV7-2 and J usage is TRBJ2-5, with D perhaps TRBD1 (6 bases). The V and J ends lost 1 base and 7 bases respectively, with 10 bases between them. CDR1 and CDR2 (germline): SGHTA, FQGNSA. The CDR3 has 13 residues. The CDR3 sequence: CASSLGIGGTQYF. CDR3 sequence (DNA): TGTGCCAGCAGCTTAGGAATAGGGGGGACCCAGTACTTC. Based on the CDR3 plus reference TRBV7-2 and TRBJ2-5, the full variable domain is GAGVSQSPSNKVTEKGKDVELRCDPISGHTALYWYRQSLGQGLEFLIYFQGNSAPDKSGLPSDRFSAERTGGSVSTLTIQRTQQEDSAVYLCASSLGIGGTQYFGPGTRLLVL.

The rearrangement links TRBV29-1 to TRBJ2-7; a weak D match, TRBD1 (5 bases). This CDR3 spans 14 amino acids. V lost 2 bases and J lost 1, with 12 bases in between. Germline V gives CDR1 SQVTM, CDR2 ANQGSEA. CDR3: CSVEWGSGSYEQYF. The CDR3 region has the DNA TGCAGCGTTGAATGGGGCTCTGGGTCCTACGAGCAGTACTTC.

This clone is a singleton in its sample. V gene TRBV7-2 combines with J gene TRBJ1-6; D gene ambiguous. The CDR3 runs to 18 residues. Deletions cut 4 bases from V and 3 bases from J, with 19 bases between. Germline V gives CDR1 SGHTA, CDR2 FQGNSA. CDR3 coding DNA: TGTGCCAGCAGCTACGACATATCCACCGAGGGCTATAATTCACCCCTCCACTTT. Translation gives CASSYDISTEGYNSPLHF. Full variable domain (rest looked up from reference TRBV7-2 and TRBJ1-6): GAGVSQSPSNKVTEKGKDVELRCDPISGHTALYWYRQSLGQGLEFLIYFQGNSAPDKSGLPSDRFSAERTGGSVSTLTIQRTQQEDSAVYLCASSYDISTEGYNSPLHFGNGTRLTVT.

The chain employs TRBV6-5 and TRBJ2-5, with 9 bases that match TRBD1. V was clipped by 2 bases and J by 4 bases; unmatched bases: 8. The CDR3 sequence is 16 residues long. Germline values: CDR1 MNHEY, CDR2 SVGAGI. CDR3: CASSYRLRTGAETQYF. The CDR3 DNA is TGTGCCAGCAGTTACCGACTACGGACAGGGGCAGAGACCCAGTACTTC.

This clone was picked up one time. This rearrangement joins TRBV11-2 to TRBJ2-3; D may be TRBD1 (6 bases). The CDR3 totals 16 residues. The germline gives CDR1 SGHAT, CDR2 FQNNGV. V was pared by 4 bases and J by 1 base, with 15 bases between. CDR3 amino acids: CASSSPPGHRTDTQYF. Written as DNA, the CDR3 is TGTGCCAGCAGCTCACCCCCGGGACACCGCACAGATACGCAGTATTTT.

The chain joins TRBV5-6 to TRBJ1-5, with D maybe TRBD1 (5 bases). V lost 2 bases to trimming and J lost 0 bases, with 9 bases between them. CDR3 length: 15 amino acids. Germline CDR1 SGHDT, CDR2 YYEEEE. The CDR3 DNA follows: TGTGCCAGCAGCTTAGGGGTAGGTAGCAATCAGCCCCAGCATTTT. This sequence encodes CASSLGVGSNQPQHF.

This clone was counted once. CDR3 in amino acids: CASSIFIAGGQAGANVLTF. The CDR3 bases are TGCGCCAGCAGCATATTCATAGCGGGAGGGCAGGCTGGGGCCAACGTCCTGACTTTC. The V call is TRBV5-1, the J call TRBJ2-6, with 11 bases lining up with TRBD2. The CDR3 consists of 19 residues. After removal of 4 bases from V and 2 bases from J, the junction contained 11 bases not matched to a gene. The germline V gene has CDR1 SGHRS and CDR2 YFSETQ.

Note on this clone: Compared with germline, one end of the junction differs, possibly owing to a read error. The chain carries TRBV7-7 and TRBJ2-1, with 7 bases that match TRBD2. CDR1 is SSHAT, CDR2 FNYEAQ, per germline (reference sequence). This CDR3 is 12 amino acids long. The CDR3 loop is CASSLTGGEQFF. The CDR3, as DNA: TGTGCTAGCAGCCTAACGGGGGGTGAGCAGTTCTTC.

The chain is built from TRBV28 and TRBJ2-3; the match to TRBD2 covers 8 bases. Trimming removed 2 bases from V and 6 bases from J; junction bases left unmatched: 7. Germline CDR1 and CDR2: MDHEN and SYDVKM. This CDR3 region has 15 residues. The CDR3 region has the DNA TGTGCCAGCAGTTTAGGCCTAGCGGGCTCCGATACGCAGTATTTT. This gives the protein CASSLGLAGSDTQYF.

This clone was found a few times. V is TRBV5-6 and J is TRBJ1-5, with TRBD1 as a possible D gene (6 bases). Germline V gives CDR1 SGHDT, CDR2 YYEEEE. The germline V and J ends were trimmed by 4 bases and 2 bases, with 13 bases remaining between them. The CDR3 consists of 15 residues. The DNA for the CDR3 is TGTGCCAGCAGCCCCTGGGGGCTGGGCAATCAGCCCCAGCATTTT. Translating gives CASSPWGLGNQPQHF. Filled out from reference TRBV5-6 and TRBJ1-5, the complete variable domain reads DAGVTQSPTHLIKTRGQQVTLRCSPKSGHDTVSWYQQALGQGPQFIFQYYEEEERQRGNFPDRFSGHQFPNYSSELNVNALLLGDSALYLCASSPWGLGNQPQHFGDGTRLSIL.

This chain connects TRBV5-5 to TRBJ2-1; tentative D call: TRBD1 (6 bases). Germline V gives CDR1 SGHKS, CDR2 YYEKEE (reference sequence). CDR3 length: 15 residues. Trimming shortened V by 4 bases and J by 9 bases, and 20 bases separated the two germline ends. The CDR3 DNA is TGTGCCAGCAGCATTACAGGGTCAGGTTACGGTGAGCAGTTCTTC. It specifies CASSITGSGYGEQFF.

The chain joins TRBV6-5 to TRBJ2-1; D gene unclear. The germline V gene encodes CDR1 MNHEY and CDR2 SVGAGI. CDR3 length: 13 amino acids. Trimming pared 7 bases from V and 6 bases from J, leaving 13 bases between. CDR3 sequence: CASNRVYPNEQFF. Here the CDR3 DNA reads TGTGCCAGCAATCGGGTGTATCCCAATGAGCAGTTCTTC.

This clone was seen a few times. The rearrangement uses TRBV9 and TRBJ1-1; 7 bases line up with TRBD1. The junction had 8 bases not matched to a gene; V was cut back by 2 bases and J by 1 base. This CDR3 region has 16 residues. CDR1 SGDLS and CDR2 YYNGEE come from the germline V gene. CDR3 in DNA: TGTGCCAGCAGCGTTTGGCCGGACAGGAAGAACACTGAAGCTTTCTTT. As protein: CASSVWPDRKNTEAFF. Full variable domain (missing parts from reference TRBV9 and TRBJ1-1): DSGVTQTPKHLITATGQRVTLRCSPRSGDLSVYWYQQSLDQGLQFLIQYYNGEERAKGNILERFSAQQFPDLHSELNLSSLELGDSALYFCASSVWPDRKNTEAFFGQGTRLTVV.

This clone was detected only a few times. This sequence joins TRBV7-9 and TRBJ2-1; 10 bases are a match to TRBD1. In germline, CDR1 is SEHNR, CDR2 FQNEAQ (reference sequence). The CDR3 has 15 residues. V dropped 8 bases and J dropped 4; count of bases not matched to a gene: 8. The CDR3 loop reads CASGQGVLSYNEQFF. CDR3 nucleotides: TGTGCCAGCGGACAGGGGGTCCTCTCGTACAATGAGCAGTTCTTC.

The chain joins TRBV5-1 to TRBJ2-2; D may be TRBD2 (5 bases). CDR1 and CDR2 (germline): SGHRS, YFSETQ. Trimming cost V 5 bases and J 3 bases, with 11 bases left between them. The CDR3 has 14 residues. Here the CDR3 DNA reads TGCGCCAGCAGTCGGGCGGACTACACCGGGGAGCTGTTTTTT. Its protein product is CASSRADYTGELFF.

This clone was detected only a few times. This rearrangement joins TRBV5-6 to TRBJ2-1, with D possibly TRBD1 on 5 matching bases. The CDR3 has 15 residues. The germline V gene has CDR1 SGHDT and CDR2 YYEEEE. Trimming left V 3 bases short and J 6 bases short, with 16 bases between. CDR3 bases: TGTGCCAGCAGCTCTGGACCATGGGGCGGCAATGAGCAGTTCTTC. Its protein is CASSSGPWGGNEQFF.

The V gene is TRBV2, the J gene TRBJ2-3; TRBD1 matches 7 bases. CDR3 length equals 15 residues. Germline V lookup: CDR1 SNHLY, CDR2 FYNNEI. After removal of 7 bases from V and 2 bases from J, the junction contained 9 bases not matched to a gene. CDR3 bases: TGTGCCAGCATCCCGGACAGGATATACACAGATACGCAGTATTTT. Its translation: CASIPDRIYTDTQYF.

There are a few counts of this clone. The V gene is TRBV7-6, the J gene TRBJ2-2; D possibly corresponds to TRBD1 (6 bases). This CDR3 has 16 amino acids. The germline gives CDR1 SGHVS, CDR2 FNYEAQ. V lost 4 bases and J 4 bases, leaving 16 bases between the germline ends. The CDR3 DNA is TGTGCCAGCAGCTCAACAGGGAGCCGGGGCACCGGGGAGCTGTTTTTT. It translates to CASSSTGSRGTGELFF.

This clone has more than one count but fewer than ten. This chain joins TRBV30 and TRBJ2-3; D is possibly TRBD1 (5 bases). V shed 5 bases and J shed 5 bases, with 14 bases lying between them. CDR1 and CDR2 from the germline V gene are GTSNPN and SVGIG (reference sequence). This CDR3 is 13 amino acids long. Here the CDR3 reads CAWEGVMGDTQYF. In DNA, the CDR3 is TGTGCCTGGGAAGGGGTAATGGGAGATACGCAGTATTTT. Complete variable domain (other parts from reference TRBV30 and TRBJ2-3): SQTIHQWPATLVQPVGSPLSLECTVEGTSNPNLYWYRQAAGRGLQLLFYSVGIGQISSEVPQNLSASRPQDRQFILSSKKLLLSDSGFYLCAWEGVMGDTQYFGPGTRLTVL.

V usage is TRBV5-6 and J usage is TRBJ2-7; 7 bases are a match to TRBD2. V dropped 4 bases and J dropped 3; count of bases not matched to a gene: 10. Germline CDR1 and CDR2: SGHDT and YYEEEE. CDR3 length: 15 residues. CDR3 DNA sequence: TGTGCCAGCAGCCCTTGGCCAGCGGGATACTACGAGCAGTACTTC. Translated: CASSPWPAGYYEQYF.

This clone was detected a few times. This rearrangement joins TRBV18 to TRBJ2-2; 7 nucleotides agree with TRBD1. J gave up 7 bases and V 3 bases, and 5 bases lay outside the gene matches. The germline CDR1 and CDR2 sequences are KGHSH and LQKENI. The CDR3 runs to 14 residues. This CDR3 is CASSPMQGDGELFF. Written as DNA, the CDR3 is TGTGCCAGCTCACCCATGCAGGGGGACGGGGAGCTGTTTTTT.

This rearrangement joins TRBV5-6 to TRBJ2-3; D is unresolved. The V end was cut by 5 bases, the J end by 0 bases, with 13 bases between. Per the germline V gene, CDR1 is SGHDT and CDR2 is YYEEEE. This CDR3 spans 15 amino acids. DNA for the CDR3: TGTGCCAGCAGATCTTGGCGGTTCAGCACAGATACGCAGTATTTT. Amino acid sequence: CASRSWRFSTDTQYF.

V usage is TRBV30 and J usage is TRBJ1-1; no definite D call. The CDR3 runs to 12 residues. The germline V and J ends were trimmed by 0 bases and 4 bases, with 6 bases remaining between them. Germline assignment: CDR1 GTSNPN and CDR2 SVGIG (reference sequence). Here the CDR3 reads CAWSVRSTEAFF. The CDR3 coding sequence is TGTGCCTGGAGTGTACGCAGCACTGAAGCTTTCTTT.

This clone was seen more than once but under ten times. V and J are TRBV5-1 and TRBJ2-7; D is possibly TRBD2 (5 bases). The CDR3 extends over 14 amino acids. Germline CDR1 and CDR2: SGHRS and YFSETQ. V dropped 0 bases and J dropped 1 base, with 8 bases sitting between them. The CDR3 DNA reads TGCGCCAGCAGCTTGGACGGACTTTCCTACGAGCAGTACTTC. The encoded protein is CASSLDGLSYEQYF.

This rearrangement joins TRBV6-2 or TRBV6-3 to TRBJ2-4, with 10 nucleotides matching TRBD2. Trimming took 2 bases from V and 0 from J; bases not matched to a gene: 7. This CDR3 has 18 residues. Germline V gene data show CDR1 as MNHEY and CDR2 as SVGEGT. The chain's CDR3 is CASSYTPTSGKAKNIQYF. CDR3 DNA: TGTGCCAGCAGTTACACCCCCACTAGCGGGAAAGCCAAAAACATTCAGTACTTC.

The chain joins TRBV28 to TRBJ1-1; 7 positions agree with TRBD1. The V segment lost 3 bases and the J segment 1 base; nucleotides outside the gene matches: 5. Germline V lookup: CDR1 MDHEN, CDR2 SYDVKM. The CDR3 spans 15 residues. The CDR3 nucleotides read TGTGCCAGCAGTTTTCGGGGGACAGCGAACACTGAAGCTTTCTTT. Translated: CASSFRGTANTEAFF.

The chain joins TRBV5-1 to TRBJ2-7, with 7 bases that match TRBD1. In germline, CDR1 is SGHRS, CDR2 YFSETQ. The CDR3 consists of 15 residues. The V segment lost 4 bases and the J segment 4 bases; nucleotides outside the gene matches: 11. CDR3 protein: CASSPIKGTVYEQYF. Written as DNA, the CDR3 is TGCGCCAGCAGCCCTATTAAAGGGACAGTATACGAGCAGTACTTC.